This T cell receptor beta chain was obtained from a study of OX40 agonist ivuxolimab in advanced cancers. Study details: Ivuxolimab was administered intravenously to patients at 0.01 to 10 mg/kg every 2 weeks. Notes on the study in general: Expanded clones belonging to CD8+ T cells outnumbered, on average, those of CD4+. Low normalized clonal expansion also occurred in some nonresponding patients.

CDR1 is MNHNS and CDR2 is SASEGT in the germline V gene. V was trimmed by 2 bases and J by 1 base, leaving 22 bases between them. This CDR3 has 19 amino acids. In regard to this clone: Its antigen is unknown.

Data came from immunoSEQ multiplex PCR; TCRdb stores just in-frame clones and leaves some out. Altogether 75,000 to 80,000 clones are present, approximately 80% being singletons, with the ten largest covering 1.5% to 2%. The sequenced sample was CD4+ or CD8+ T cells sorted from blood, obtained in a trial of the OX40 agonist ivuxolimab. The chain combines TRBV6-1 with TRBJ2-3, with D perhaps being TRBD1 or TRBD2 (6 bases each). This TCR was recovered from an adult with an advanced solid tumor such as melanoma, head and neck, liver or kidney cancer. CDR3 protein: CASSERGAAILTGTDTQYF. The CDR3 coding sequence is TGTGCCAGCAGTGAAAGGGGGGCAGCGATTCTGACCGGCACAGATACGCAGTATTTT.